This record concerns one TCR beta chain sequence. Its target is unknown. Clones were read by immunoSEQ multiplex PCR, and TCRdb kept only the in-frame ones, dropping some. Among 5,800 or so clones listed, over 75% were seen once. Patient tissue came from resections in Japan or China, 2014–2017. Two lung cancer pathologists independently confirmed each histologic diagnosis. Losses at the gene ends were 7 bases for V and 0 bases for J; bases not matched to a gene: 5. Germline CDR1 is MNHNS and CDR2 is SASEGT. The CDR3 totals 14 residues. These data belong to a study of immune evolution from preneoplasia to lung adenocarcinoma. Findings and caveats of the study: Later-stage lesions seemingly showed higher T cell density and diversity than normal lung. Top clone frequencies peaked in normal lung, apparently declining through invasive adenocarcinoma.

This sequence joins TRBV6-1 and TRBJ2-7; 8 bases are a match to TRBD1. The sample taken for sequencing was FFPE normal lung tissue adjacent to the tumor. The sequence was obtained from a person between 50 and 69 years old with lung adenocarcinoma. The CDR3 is CASKGDRSSYEQYF. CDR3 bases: TGTGCCAGCAAGGGGGACAGGTCCTCCTACGAGCAGTACTTC.